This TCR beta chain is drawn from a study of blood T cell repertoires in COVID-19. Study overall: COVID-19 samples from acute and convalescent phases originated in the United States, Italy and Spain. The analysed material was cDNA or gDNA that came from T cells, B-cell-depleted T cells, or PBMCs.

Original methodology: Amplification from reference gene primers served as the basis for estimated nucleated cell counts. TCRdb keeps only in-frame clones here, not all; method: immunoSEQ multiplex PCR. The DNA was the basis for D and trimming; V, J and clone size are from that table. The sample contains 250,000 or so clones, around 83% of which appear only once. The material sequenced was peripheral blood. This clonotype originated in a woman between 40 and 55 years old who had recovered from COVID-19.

The CDR3 DNA is TGTGCCAGCTCACCAGAGGCAGGGAAGAGCTATGGCTACACCTTC. Protein product: CASSPEAGKSYGYTF. This sequence joins TRBV18 and TRBJ1-2, with a tentative D call TRBD1 (5 bases). V was shortened by 2 bases and J by 4 bases, with 14 bases between the two germline ends. The CDR3 spans 15 residues. Germline assignment: CDR1 KGHSH and CDR2 LQKENI.